A selection of T cell receptor beta chains follows, all from one sample in a study of blood T cells in healthy people across ages. Each CDR3 protein gets one entry after TCRdb re-called the 5' RACE reads with MiXCR. The table records about 640,000 distinct CDR3 sequences, 58% of them present only once. Sequencing was carried out using blood. The receptors here all came from a man aged 55 to 70 in good health. Each CDR3 is given with its conserved first and last residue. The D gene is left open where the match is weak. Clone size is not always given. Where it is, it says once, few, many or a class for expanded clones.

cdr3_nt: TGTGCCAGCAGTGAAGCGGGTATCGAGGCCGGGGAGCTGTTTTTT
cdr3_aa: CASSEAGIEAGELFF
clone_size: few
d_call: NA
v_call: TRBV2
j_call: TRBJ2-2

cdr3_nt: TGTGCCACCAGTGATTCGGGACGCCAGCAAGAGACCCAGTACTTC
cdr3_aa: CATSDSGRQQETQYF
clone_size: NA
d_call: NA
v_call: TRBV24-1
j_call: TRBJ2-5

cdr3_nt: TGTGCCAGCAGCCAGGCGACAGGGGGCTATGGCTACACCTTC
cdr3_aa: CASSQATGGYGYTF
clone_size: NA
d_call: TRBD1
v_call: TRBV4-2
j_call: TRBJ1-2

cdr3_nt: TGTGCCAGCAGCTTAGTTCAGGCGCAAATCCGCCAAGAGACCCAGTACTTC
cdr3_aa: CASSLVQAQIRQETQYF
clone_size: NA
d_call: NA
v_call: TRBV11-2
j_call: TRBJ2-5

cdr3_nt: TGCAGCTACTACGGGACTTTTAGGACTGAAGCTTTCTTT
cdr3_aa: CSYYGTFRTEAFF
clone_size: NA
d_call: NA
v_call: TRBV20-1
j_call: TRBJ1-1

cdr3_nt: TGCGCCAGCAGCCCCGGGATTAACAACAATGAGCAGTTCTTC
cdr3_aa: CASSPGINNNEQFF
clone_size: NA
d_call: NA
v_call: TRBV4-1
j_call: TRBJ2-1

cdr3_nt: TGTGCCAGTAGTCTCCGGGGTTTGGGCAAAAACATTCAGTACTTC
cdr3_aa: CASSLRGLGKNIQYF
clone_size: NA
d_call: NA
v_call: TRBV19
j_call: TRBJ2-4

cdr3_nt: TGTGCCAGCTCACCATCACGGGGGAGAGACGAGCAGTACTTC
cdr3_aa: CASSPSRGRDEQYF
clone_size: NA
d_call: NA
v_call: TRBV18
j_call: TRBJ2-7

cdr3_nt: TGCGCCAGCAGCGGGGACACCGCCTACAATGAGCAGTTCTTC
cdr3_aa: CASSGDTAYNEQFF
clone_size: NA
d_call: NA
v_call: TRBV10-2
j_call: TRBJ2-1

cdr3_nt: TGTGCCATCAGGGCGGACAGGGAAGGCCCCTACGAGCAGTACTTC
cdr3_aa: CAIRADREGPYEQYF
clone_size: few
d_call: TRBD1
v_call: TRBV10-3
j_call: TRBJ2-7

cdr3_nt: TGTGCCATCAAAATCAGTTCGGCAGGGAGGAACACCGGGGAGCTGTTTTTT
cdr3_aa: CAIKISSAGRNTGELFF
clone_size: NA
d_call: NA
v_call: TRBV10-3
j_call: TRBJ2-2

cdr3_nt: TGCAGTGCCTGGGACAGGGGTCAGCCCCAGCATTTT
cdr3_aa: CSAWDRGQPQHF
clone_size: few
d_call: TRBD1
v_call: TRBV20-1
j_call: TRBJ1-5

cdr3_nt: TGTGCCAGCAGTTTCCAGCACAGCCAAGAGACCCAGTACTTC
cdr3_aa: CASSFQHSQETQYF
clone_size: few
d_call: NA
v_call: TRBV12-3/TRBV12-4
j_call: TRBJ2-5

cdr3_nt: TGTGCCAGCAGCCAAGATCCGGGGGGCTCCTACAATGAGCAGTTCTTC
cdr3_aa: CASSQDPGGSYNEQFF
clone_size: NA
d_call: TRBD2
v_call: TRBV4-2
j_call: TRBJ2-1

cdr3_nt: TGCGCCAGCAGCTCCACAGTGGGCCTGGGCTACACCTTC
cdr3_aa: CASSSTVGLGYTF
clone_size: NA
d_call: NA
v_call: TRBV5-1
j_call: TRBJ1-2

cdr3_nt: TGTGCCAGCAGTTACAGCCCTGCGGTCGAGCAGTACTTC
cdr3_aa: CASSYSPAVEQYF
clone_size: many
d_call: NA
v_call: TRBV6-6
j_call: TRBJ2-7

cdr3_nt: TGTGCCAGCCCCCCATCCCGGAGATCCTACGAGCAGTACTTC
cdr3_aa: CASPPSRRSYEQYF
clone_size: NA
d_call: NA
v_call: TRBV2
j_call: TRBJ2-7

cdr3_nt: TGTGCCACCAGTGATTTGCAAAAGGGTCTAATAGAACCCGGGGAGCTGTTTTTT
cdr3_aa: CATSDLQKGLIEPGELFF
clone_size: NA
d_call: NA
v_call: TRBV24-1
j_call: TRBJ2-2

cdr3_nt: TGTGCCAGCAGTAAGGGACTAGCGGGCGAGACCCAGTACTTC
cdr3_aa: CASSKGLAGETQYF
clone_size: few
d_call: TRBD2
v_call: TRBV6-1
j_call: TRBJ2-5

cdr3_nt: TGTGCCAGCAGCTTACGGCAGCTGAACACTGAAGCTTTCTTT
cdr3_aa: CASSLRQLNTEAFF
clone_size: NA
d_call: NA
v_call: TRBV7-2
j_call: TRBJ1-1

cdr3_nt: TGTGCCAGCAGTGAAGGGGGCTCAGCTGCTAACTATGGCTACACCTTC
cdr3_aa: CASSEGGSAANYGYTF
clone_size: NA
d_call: NA
v_call: TRBV6-1
j_call: TRBJ1-2

cdr3_nt: TGTGCCAGCAGCCAAGACCCGGGACAGGGGGCGATGAACACTGAAGCTTTCTTT
cdr3_aa: CASSQDPGQGAMNTEAFF
clone_size: few
d_call: TRBD1
v_call: TRBV4-2
j_call: TRBJ1-1

cdr3_nt: TGCGCCAGCAGTGAGTCAAGGACCTCCCAAGATACGCAGTATTTT
cdr3_aa: CASSESRTSQDTQYF
clone_size: NA
d_call: NA
v_call: TRBV10-1
j_call: TRBJ2-3

cdr3_nt: TGTGCCAGCAGTTGGGGTAGCGGGACAGATACGCAGTATTTT
cdr3_aa: CASSWGSGTDTQYF
clone_size: NA
d_call: TRBD2
v_call: TRBV12-3/TRBV12-4
j_call: TRBJ2-3

cdr3_nt: TGCAGCGTGTCCCGGGACAGTGCTCCAACAGATACGCAGTATTTT
cdr3_aa: CSVSRDSAPTDTQYF
clone_size: few
d_call: TRBD1
v_call: TRBV29-1
j_call: TRBJ2-3

cdr3_nt: TGCAGTGCTAAACCGTTTCATGCGGGGGACCAAGAGACCCAGTACTTC
cdr3_aa: CSAKPFHAGDQETQYF
clone_size: few
d_call: TRBD2
v_call: TRBV20-1
j_call: TRBJ2-5

cdr3_nt: TGTGCCAGCAGTCCTTCCCTAGCCCGCAATGAGCAGTTCTTC
cdr3_aa: CASSPSLARNEQFF
clone_size: NA
d_call: NA
v_call: TRBV12-3/TRBV12-4
j_call: TRBJ2-1

cdr3_nt: TGCGCCAGCAGCCCATCAGGGCCGGGCACTGAAGCTTTCTTT
cdr3_aa: CASSPSGPGTEAFF
clone_size: NA
d_call: NA
v_call: TRBV5-1
j_call: TRBJ1-1

cdr3_nt: TGCAGTGCGGACAGTGCGTTAAACTATGGCTACACCTTC
cdr3_aa: CSADSALNYGYTF
clone_size: NA
d_call: NA
v_call: TRBV20-1
j_call: TRBJ1-2

cdr3_nt: TGCGCCAGCAGTGTTACAGTTGGGGCCAACGTCCTGAATTTC
cdr3_aa: CASSVTVGANVLNF
clone_size: NA
d_call: NA
v_call: TRBV5-1
j_call: TRBJ2-6

cdr3_nt: TGCGCCAGCAGTGCTCAAGGGGGTGGGGAGATGAACACTGAAGCTTTCTTT
cdr3_aa: CASSAQGGGEMNTEAFF
clone_size: NA
d_call: NA
v_call: TRBV10-2
j_call: TRBJ1-1

cdr3_nt: TGTGCCAGCACCCCATCGGGACAGGGGATCGGCTACACCTTC
cdr3_aa: CASTPSGQGIGYTF
clone_size: once
d_call: TRBD1
v_call: TRBV12-3/TRBV12-4
j_call: TRBJ1-2

cdr3_nt: TGCAGTGCTAGGGGGGGGACAGGGTACAATGAGCAGTTCTTC
cdr3_aa: CSARGGTGYNEQFF
clone_size: NA
d_call: TRBD1
v_call: TRBV20-1
j_call: TRBJ2-1

cdr3_nt: TGCGCCAGCAGCCTGGACAGAAATGAAAAACTGTTTTTT
cdr3_aa: CASSLDRNEKLFF
clone_size: few
d_call: NA
v_call: TRBV5-1
j_call: TRBJ1-4

cdr3_nt: TGTGCCAGCAGTTCGGGACAGGTGGCAGGTGAGCAGTTCTTC
cdr3_aa: CASSSGQVAGEQFF
clone_size: NA
d_call: TRBD1
v_call: TRBV28
j_call: TRBJ2-1

cdr3_nt: TGTGCCAGCAGCCCGTCCCAGGGGGCGCGCCAAGAGACCCAGTACTTC
cdr3_aa: CASSPSQGARQETQYF
clone_size: NA
d_call: TRBD1
v_call: TRBV7-2
j_call: TRBJ2-5

cdr3_nt: TGTGCCAGCAGTGAACCGGGAAACTCCTACGAGCAGTACTTC
cdr3_aa: CASSEPGNSYEQYF
clone_size: NA
d_call: NA
v_call: TRBV25-1
j_call: TRBJ2-7

cdr3_nt: TGTGCCAGCAGGATTGGGGGGGGCGGCACCCCTAACTATGGCTACACCTTC
cdr3_aa: CASRIGGGGTPNYGYTF
clone_size: few
d_call: NA
v_call: TRBV28
j_call: TRBJ1-2

cdr3_nt: TGTGCCAGCAGCTTAGCCCCGGGTAATTCACCCCTCCACTTT
cdr3_aa: CASSLAPGNSPLHF
clone_size: NA
d_call: NA
v_call: TRBV7-8
j_call: TRBJ1-6

cdr3_nt: TGTGCCAGCAGGAGCGTTGGGGAGACCCAGTACTTC
cdr3_aa: CASRSVGETQYF
clone_size: few
d_call: NA
v_call: TRBV6-5
j_call: TRBJ2-5

cdr3_nt: TGCAGTGCTAGAGACTCACGGAGGGACGAGCAGTACTTC
cdr3_aa: CSARDSRRDEQYF
clone_size: few
d_call: NA
v_call: TRBV20-1
j_call: TRBJ2-7

cdr3_nt: TGCGCCAGCAGCCAAGATTATGGCGGGGGGAGGGATGAGCAGTTCTTC
cdr3_aa: CASSQDYGGGRDEQFF
clone_size: NA
d_call: TRBD2
v_call: TRBV4-1
j_call: TRBJ2-1

cdr3_nt: TGCAGTGCCCCAAGCAGGGGACAAGAGACCCAGTACTTC
cdr3_aa: CSAPSRGQETQYF
clone_size: once
d_call: NA
v_call: TRBV20-1
j_call: TRBJ2-5

cdr3_nt: TGCAGCTCCCGGACCCAGCAAGAGACCCAGTACTTC
cdr3_aa: CSSRTQQETQYF
clone_size: NA
d_call: NA
v_call: TRBV29-1
j_call: TRBJ2-5

cdr3_nt: TGTGCCAGCAGTTACTACGGCAGCGGAGGCTACACCTTC
cdr3_aa: CASSYYGSGGYTF
clone_size: few
d_call: NA
v_call: TRBV6-6
j_call: TRBJ1-2

cdr3_nt: TGCGCCAGCAGCTCCCAATCCTCCTACAATGAGCAGTTCTTC
cdr3_aa: CASSSQSSYNEQFF
clone_size: few
d_call: NA
v_call: TRBV5-1
j_call: TRBJ2-1

cdr3_nt: TGCGCCAGCAGCCAAGTCTCAAAGGCGATTGGAGGGGCTGAAGTTGGCTACACCTTC
cdr3_aa: CASSQVSKAIGGAEVGYTF
clone_size: medium-sized
d_call: NA
v_call: TRBV4-1
j_call: TRBJ1-2

cdr3_nt: TGTGCCAGCAGTTTAAAGGCCCCAACCCCCGGGGGAACAGATGTGCAGTATTTT
cdr3_aa: CASSLKAPTPGGTDVQYF
clone_size: once
d_call: NA
v_call: TRBV12-3/TRBV12-4
j_call: TRBJ2-3

cdr3_nt: TGCGCCAGTTCGAGATCAGGGGTTGGCTACACCTTC
cdr3_aa: CASSRSGVGYTF
clone_size: many
d_call: NA
v_call: TRBV4-1
j_call: TRBJ1-2

cdr3_nt: TGCGCCAGCAGCTGGGGGTCCGGCACTCACTCAGCTTTCTTT
cdr3_aa: CASSWGSGTHSAFF
clone_size: once
d_call: NA
v_call: TRBV5-1
j_call: TRBJ1-1

cdr3_nt: TGCGCCAGCAGTTCGGACAGTTGGGGCTCACCCCTCCACTTT
cdr3_aa: CASSSDSWGSPLHF
clone_size: few
d_call: NA
v_call: TRBV10-1
j_call: TRBJ1-6

cdr3_nt: TGTGCCAGCAGCCCTTACAGGGGGCCCTACACCTTC
cdr3_aa: CASSPYRGPYTF
clone_size: NA
d_call: TRBD1
v_call: TRBV7-6
j_call: TRBJ1-2

cdr3_nt: TGTGCCAGCAGTTATAGGACTCCCGGGGGCGAGCAGTACTTC
cdr3_aa: CASSYRTPGGEQYF
clone_size: once
d_call: NA
v_call: TRBV6-2/TRBV6-3
j_call: TRBJ2-7

cdr3_nt: TGCGCCAGCAGCCAAGACCCAGGGACAGGAAACACCATATATTTT
cdr3_aa: CASSQDPGTGNTIYF
clone_size: NA
d_call: NA
v_call: TRBV4-1
j_call: TRBJ1-3

cdr3_nt: TGTGCCAGCAGCTTGACGACCCGGGACAGATACAATGAGCAGTTCTTC
cdr3_aa: CASSLTTRDRYNEQFF
clone_size: NA
d_call: TRBD1
v_call: TRBV7-8
j_call: TRBJ2-1

cdr3_nt: TGCAGCGCCGAGGGGCAGGGGGCCGTTGGCTACACCTTC
cdr3_aa: CSAEGQGAVGYTF
clone_size: NA
d_call: TRBD1
v_call: TRBV20-1
j_call: TRBJ1-2

cdr3_nt: TGCGCCCGCACAGACATCTCCTCTGGGGCCAACGTCCTGACTTTC
cdr3_aa: CARTDISSGANVLTF
clone_size: NA
d_call: NA
v_call: TRBV5-1
j_call: TRBJ2-6

cdr3_nt: TGCAGCGTTGAAGGTCGTCAGTCGGGGACAGGGGGCCCGAGTACTGAAGCTTTCTTT
cdr3_aa: CSVEGRQSGTGGPSTEAFF
clone_size: once
d_call: TRBD1
v_call: TRBV29-1
j_call: TRBJ1-1